The 9 T cell receptor beta chains listed next were all sequenced from one sample in a study of T cell responses to AZD1222 COVID-19 vaccine. Only in-frame clones appear in the TCRdb table, and some are missing; sequencing was by immunoSEQ multiplex PCR. The table includes 200,000 to 250,000 clones, less than 95% detected once. The source was peripheral blood, collected 28 days after the second dose of the MenACWY control vaccine. The receptors here all came from an adult who received the MenACWY meningococcal vaccine as a control.

In this sample, this clone turned up once. The chain employs TRBV15 and TRBJ1-4; possible D gene TRBD1, 6 bases. Trimming took off 0 bases at V and 6 bases at J, with 11 bases between the two ends. CDR1 and CDR2 from the germline V gene are LNHNV and YYDKDF (reference sequence). This CDR3 is built from 15 residues. CDR3 in DNA: TGTGCCACCAGCAGAGAGGACAGTCGGGATGAAAAACTGTTTTTT. This sequence encodes CATSREDSRDEKLFF.

The J gene is TRBJ2-1, the V gene TRBV9, with 9 bases fitting TRBD2. The CDR3 length is 15 residues. Germline V gene lookup returns CDR1 SGDLS and CDR2 YYNGEE. V shed 2 bases and J 6 bases; nucleotides not matched to a gene: 6. CDR3 loop: CASSVWGLALNEQFF. CDR3 in DNA: TGTGCCAGCAGCGTGTGGGGACTAGCCCTCAATGAGCAGTTCTTC.

This rearrangement joins TRBV19 to TRBJ1-2; D is unresolved. Germline lookup yields CDR1 LNHDA and CDR2 SQIVND (reference sequence). Trimming removed 5 bases at V and 3 bases at J, with 13 bases between. The CDR3 loop spans 14 amino acids. The CDR3 region has the DNA TGTGCCAGTAGTCTAGGACTTTCCTACTATGGCTACACCTTC. Protein sequence: CASSLGLSYYGYTF.

The chain employs TRBV6-5 and TRBJ2-4; perhaps TRBD2 as D (6 bases). CDR3 length equals 14 residues. Trimming took 0 bases from V and 5 from J, leaving 8 bases between them. Germline CDR1 MNHEY, CDR2 SVGAGI. The CDR3 nucleotides are TGTGCCAGCAGTTACTCGAGACTAGAAAACATTCAGTACTTC. It codes for CASSYSRLENIQYF.

The V gene is TRBV7-3, the J gene TRBJ1-1, with a possible D match to TRBD1 (6 bases). The germline CDR1 and CDR2 sequences are SGHTA and FQGTGA. The CDR3 runs to 13 residues. V lost 8 bases and J lost 2, with 12 bases in between. The chain's CDR3 is CASARQANTEAFF. For the CDR3, the DNA is TGTGCCAGCGCCAGACAGGCCAACACTGAAGCTTTCTTT.

This clone has a single count. V usage is TRBV11-2 and J usage is TRBJ1-6; no firm D call. Germline V gene lookup returns CDR1 SGHAT and CDR2 FQNNGV. V lost 6 bases and J lost 0, with 15 bases in between. The CDR3 has 17 residues. The CDR3 loop is CASRQFRTSSYNSPLHF. As DNA, the CDR3 is TGTGCCAGCAGGCAGTTCAGGACGAGCTCCTATAATTCACCCCTCCACTTT. Drawing the rest from reference TRBV11-2 and TRBJ1-6, the complete variable domain is EAGVAQSPRYKIIEKRQSVAFWCNPISGHATLYWYQQILGQGPKLLIQFQNNGVVDDSQLPKDRFSAERLKGVDSTLKIQPAKLEDSAVYLCASRQFRTSSYNSPLHFGNGTRLTVT.

The chain carries TRBV7-9 and TRBJ2-1; D might be TRBD2 (6 bases). With 5 bases removed from V and 2 bases from J, the gap between germline ends came to 22 bases. Germline CDR1 is SEHNR and CDR2 is FQNEAQ (reference sequence). The CDR3 is 18 amino acids. CDR3 in amino acids: CASSHHPSLGRPYNEQFF. CDR3 bases: TGTGCCAGCAGCCATCATCCGTCGCTGGGGAGGCCCTACAATGAGCAGTTCTTC.

The table lists this clone with a few counts. The CDR3 region has the DNA TGTGCCACCTTACGGGAGGGGAACACTGAAGCTTTCTTT. Translated: CATLREGNTEAFF. This chain joins TRBV18 and TRBJ1-1, with D hard to call. Trimming pared 10 bases from V and 1 base from J, leaving 13 bases between. The germline V gene encodes CDR1 KGHSH and CDR2 LQKENI. The CDR3 is 13 residues long.

This chain joins TRBV29-1 and TRBJ2-1; TRBD2 matches at 11 bases. Germline values: CDR1 SQVTM, CDR2 ANQGSEA. The CDR3 spans 17 residues. Trimming cost V 7 bases and J 2 bases; bases outside gene matches: 13. The CDR3 DNA sequence: TGCAGCGCCGCGCGTACTAGCGGGAGATTGACCTACAATGAGCAGTTCTTC. Its protein product is CSAARTSGRLTYNEQFF.